The 17 T cell receptor beta chains presented below share a single source sample, sequenced in a study of T cell changes during pregnancy in multiple sclerosis. Sequenced by immunoSEQ multiplex PCR; TCRdb stores in-frame clones only, minus some. The repertoire holds more than 55,000 clones, with 75% to 95% as singletons. This material consisted of peripheral blood, taken after pregnancy. All receptors come from a female donor in good health, enrolled as a control in a pregnancy study.

This clone has a single count. The rearrangement joins TRBV28 to TRBJ2-1; tentative D call: TRBD2 (6 bases). Germline CDR1 reads MDHEN; CDR2 reads SYDVKM. The CDR3 has 15 residues. The V end lost 4 bases, the J end lost 5 bases, and 15 bases lay between the germline ends. This chain's CDR3 is CASSSSGTQNNEQFF. DNA of the CDR3: TGTGCCAGCAGTTCGTCCGGGACTCAGAACAATGAGCAGTTCTTC.

The CDR3 region has the DNA TGTGCCAGCAGCTACGGACAGGGGGCCTACGAGCAGTACTTC. This gives the protein CASSYGQGAYEQYF. The chain combines TRBV11-2 with TRBJ2-7; 10 bases are a match to TRBD1. The CDR3 runs 14 residues. In germline, CDR1 is SGHAT, CDR2 FQNNGV. The J segment lost 2 bases and the V segment lost 4 bases, leaving 2 bases of the junction unmatched.

V is TRBV6-4 and J is TRBJ2-1; tentatively, D is TRBD2 (6 bases). The germline V and J ends were trimmed by 0 bases and 6 bases, with 21 bases remaining between them. The CDR3 loop spans 18 amino acids. Germline CDR1 is MRHNA and CDR2 is SNTAGT. DNA for the CDR3: TGTGCCAGCAGTGACTCCTCCCGCCCCTTCTCTAGCGCCAATGAGCAGTTCTTC. Translating gives CASSDSSRPFSSANEQFF.

The chain joins TRBV6-1 to TRBJ1-1; maybe TRBD1 (6 bases). CDR1 and CDR2 (germline): MNHNS, SASEGT. This CDR3 has 13 residues. V lost 1 base and J 7 bases, leaving 10 bases between the germline ends. CDR3 sequence (DNA): TGTGCCAGCAGTGAAGACAGGGACAATGAAGCTTTCTTT. Its protein product is CASSEDRDNEAFF.

The chain recombines TRBV12-5 with TRBJ2-3, with unresolved D. The V gene lost 6 bases and the J gene lost 4 bases, with 20 bases spanning the gap. The germline CDR1 and CDR2 sequences are LGHNT and FRNRAP. This CDR3 spans 16 amino acids. CDR3 sequence: CASGAFSGTLPDTQYF. The DNA of the CDR3 is TGTGCTAGTGGGGCTTTTTCAGGAACGTTGCCAGATACGCAGTATTTT.

As regards this clone: Different DNA sequences within this sample yield the same CDR3. J is TRBJ1-1 and V is TRBV7-3; D may be TRBD1 (5 bases). The germline V gene encodes CDR1 SGHTA and CDR2 FQGTGA. V was cut by 5 bases and J by 1 base, with 8 bases left in between. CDR3 length: 13 residues. The CDR3 here is CASSLDRNTEAFF. Here the CDR3 DNA reads TGTGCCAGCAGCCTAGACAGGAACACTGAAGCTTTCTTT. Filled out from reference TRBV7-3 and TRBJ1-1, the complete variable domain reads GAGVSQTPSNKVTEKGKYVELRCDPISGHTALYWYRQSLGQGPEFLIYFQGTGAADDSGLPNDRFFAVRPEGSVSTLKIQRTERGDSAVYLCASSLDRNTEAFFGQGTRLTVV.

In its sample, this clone was seen once. The CDR3 protein is CASGILSGGRPTGGELFF. CDR3 in DNA: TGTGCCAGCGGTATCCTGTCGGGGGGCAGGCCTACGGGCGGGGAGCTGTTTTTT. The V call is TRBV25-1, the J call TRBJ2-2, with D tentatively TRBD2 (7 bases). V was pared by 8 bases and J by 7 bases, with 29 bases between. The CDR3 has 18 residues. The germline CDR1 and CDR2 sequences are MGHDK and SYGVNS.

The chain carries TRBV7-9 and TRBJ2-7; possibly TRBD1 for D (6 bases). V was pared by 6 bases and J by 0 bases, with 9 bases between. Germline assignment: CDR1 SEHNR and CDR2 FQNEAQ (reference sequence). This CDR3 is 13 amino acids long. Here the CDR3 DNA reads TGTGCCAGCAGGCCGGACAGCTCCTACGAGCAGTACTTC. It codes for CASRPDSSYEQYF.

V usage is TRBV7-2 and J usage is TRBJ1-3; unclear D gene. The CDR3 extends over 16 amino acids. V was cut by 5 bases and J by 0 bases, with 14 bases left in between. Germline loops: CDR1 SGHTA, CDR2 FQGNSA. CDR3 in amino acids: CASSPRASISGNTIYF. For the CDR3, the DNA is TGTGCCAGCAGCCCGCGTGCTAGTATCTCTGGAAACACCATATATTTT.

This rearrangement joins TRBV6-1 to TRBJ2-1; TRBD2 agrees at 12 bases. V was clipped by 2 bases and J by 4 bases; unmatched bases: 0. From germline, CDR1 is MNHNS and CDR2 SASEGT. The CDR3 is 15 amino acids. CDR3 coding DNA: TGTGCCAGCAGTGAACTAGCGGGAGGGTACAATGAGCAGTTCTTC. Translated, it gives CASSELAGGYNEQFF.

The rearrangement uses TRBV7-8 and TRBJ2-3, with 12 bases fitting TRBD2. The germline V gene has CDR1 SGHVS and CDR2 FQNEAQ. The CDR3 is made up of 19 amino acids. V was clipped by 0 bases and J by 7 bases; unmatched bases: 14. The CDR3 sequence: CASSLARTSGTSVRNTQYF. Written as DNA, the CDR3 is TGTGCCAGCAGCTTAGCCCGGACTAGCGGGACCTCGGTTAGGAATACGCAGTATTTT.

The CDR3 DNA sequence: TGTGCCTGGAGGGAAATCGGGTCTGGAAACACCATATATTTT. Protein product: CAWREIGSGNTIYF. This chain uses TRBV30 with TRBJ1-3; D not resolved. Germline V gene data show CDR1 as GTSNPN and CDR2 as SVGIG (reference sequence). The CDR3 contains 14 residues. V was trimmed by 3 bases and J by 1 base, leaving 10 bases between them.

The CDR3 nucleotides are TGTGCCATCTCAACCGGGGTGTATGGGGCCAACGTCCTGACTTTC. Translating it yields CAISTGVYGANVLTF. The V gene is TRBV10-3, the J gene TRBJ2-6; TRBD2 is a possible D gene (5 bases). Trimming took 8 bases from V and 3 from J, leaving 14 bases between them. CDR3 length: 15 residues. Germline V gene sequence: CDR1 ENHRY, CDR2 SYGVKD.

The chain combines TRBV6-1 with TRBJ2-3; 7 bases are shared with TRBD2. This CDR3 region has 15 residues. Germline assignment: CDR1 MNHNS and CDR2 SASEGT. V dropped 0 bases and J dropped 11; count of bases not matched to a gene: 11. The CDR3 region has the DNA TGTGCCAGCAGTGAAGCACCCTTTCCGGGACTACAGCAGTATTTT. It translates to CASSEAPFPGLQQYF.

The gene calls are TRBV7-2 and TRBJ1-1; D may be TRBD1 (6 bases). V lost 3 bases, J lost 10 bases, and 12 bases lay in between. The CDR3 has 12 amino acids. The germline V gene has CDR1 SGHTA and CDR2 FQGNSA. The CDR3 here is CASSLTTGLAFF. The CDR3 nucleotides read TGTGCCAGCAGCTTGACAACAGGGTTAGCTTTCTTT.

The chain employs TRBV7-6 and TRBJ2-2; D perhaps matches TRBD2 (5 bases). Germline V gene data show CDR1 as SGHVS and CDR2 as FNYEAQ. The germline V and J ends were trimmed by 4 bases and 6 bases, with 9 bases remaining between them. The CDR3 loop spans 13 amino acids. In DNA, the CDR3 is TGTGCCAGCAGCTCCACCGGGGCCGGGGAGCTGTTTTTT. Amino acid sequence: CASSSTGAGELFF.

This chain joins TRBV9 and TRBJ1-5; possible D gene TRBD1, 5 bases. The V gene's germline CDR1 is SGDLS and CDR2 YYNGEE. Between the trimmed V and J ends, which lost 4 bases and 4 bases, there was a span of 15 bases. The CDR3 is 15 residues long. For the CDR3, the DNA is TGTGCCAGCAGCCTTTCTCCGACAGAGAATCAGCCCCAGCATTTT. Translated: CASSLSPTENQPQHF.